This T cell receptor beta chain originates from a study of T cells in Graves' hyperthyroidism and ophthalmopathy. The CDR3 regions of TCR beta were amplified from RNA transcripts. First-round RT-PCR targeting the TCR CDR3 was performed with the HTBI primer set. TCRdb independently ran MiXCR on the multiplex PCR reads; one entry per CDR3 protein. The sample carries 700,000 or so distinct CDR3 sequences, about 17% recorded once. V trimming: 6 bases; J trimming: 3 bases; junction bases outside the gene matches: 5. The CDR3 extends over 14 amino acids. The germline V gene encodes CDR1 MNHEY and CDR2 SVGEGT. Whole-study results and caveats: Researchers found most expanded thyroid clonotypes above 0.001 in blood as well.

In its sample, this clonotype was seen many times. Its cognate antigen is unknown. A lack of ophthalmopathy progression within 18 months defined stable Graves' hyperthyroidism. Subjects aged 18 to 65 presented with newly diagnosed hyperthyroidism of less than 2 months' duration. The authors obtained PBMCs from roughly 10 ml of fresh peripheral blood. This TCR came from a man younger than 35 with Graves' hyperthyroidism. The chain employs TRBV6-2 or TRBV6-3 and TRBJ2-7; 10 nucleotides agree with TRBD1. The sequenced sample was blood. This chain's CDR3 is CASRTRDRGYEQYF. The CDR3 region has the DNA TGTGCCAGCAGAACCCGGGACAGGGGCTACGAGCAGTACTTC.